This TCR beta chain is drawn from a study of technical replicates of blood from several donors. Data came from immunoSEQ multiplex PCR; TCRdb stores just in-frame clones and leaves some out. The data hold some 70,000 clones, with 95% to 98% observed a single time. Germline V gives CDR1 MNHNS, CDR2 SASEGT. This CDR3 is 15 amino acids long. Between the trimmed V and J ends, which lost 6 bases and 3 bases, there was a span of 17 bases. The sequenced sample consisted of T cells isolated from PBMCs. This TCR came from a human donor in good health. V gene TRBV6-1 combines with J gene TRBJ1-2; a possible D gene is TRBD1 (5 bases). CDR3 in DNA: TGTGCCAGCAGCTGGGAGGGGCAGTCGGACTATGGCTACACCTTC. Protein: CASSWEGQSDYGYTF.